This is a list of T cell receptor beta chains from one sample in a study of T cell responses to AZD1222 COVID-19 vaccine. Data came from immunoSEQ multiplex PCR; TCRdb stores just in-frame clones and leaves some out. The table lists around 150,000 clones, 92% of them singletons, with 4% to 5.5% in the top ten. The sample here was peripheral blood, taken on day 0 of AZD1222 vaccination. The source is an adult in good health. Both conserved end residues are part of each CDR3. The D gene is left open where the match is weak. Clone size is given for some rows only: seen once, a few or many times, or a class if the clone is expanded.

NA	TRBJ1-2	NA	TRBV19	CASSIQTFNYGYTF	TGTGCCAGTAGTATACAGACCTTTAACTATGGCTACACCTTC
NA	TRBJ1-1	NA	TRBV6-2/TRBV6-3	CASSTGSERQAFF	TGTGCCAGCAGCACCGGCTCGGAGCGTCAAGCTTTCTTT
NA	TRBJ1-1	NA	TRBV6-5	CASSYSWGGNTEAFF	TGTGCCAGCAGTTACTCTTGGGGAGGGAACACTGAAGCTTTCTTT
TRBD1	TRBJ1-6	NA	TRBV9	CASSAGTGLGNSPLHF	TGTGCCAGCAGCGCCGGGACAGGGCTCGGTAATTCACCCCTCCACTTT
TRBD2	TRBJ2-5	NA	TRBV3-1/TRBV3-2	CASSQMGGLAVYF	TGTGCCAGCAGCCAAATGGGGGGACTAGCGGTGTACTTC
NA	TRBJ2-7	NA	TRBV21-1	CASRQKGTGPRSYEQYF	TGTGCCAGCCGCCAAAAAGGGACAGGGCCCCGCTCCTACGAGCAGTACTTC
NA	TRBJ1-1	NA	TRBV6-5	CASSSFAVNTEAFF	TGTGCCAGCAGTAGCTTTGCAGTCAACACTGAAGCTTTCTTT
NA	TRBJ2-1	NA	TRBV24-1	CATSDFAVGEQGNEQFF	TGTGCCACCAGTGATTTTGCTGTGGGGGAGCAGGGCAATGAGCAGTTCTTC
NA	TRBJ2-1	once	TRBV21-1	CASSTQRGPFDEQFF	TGTGCCAGCAGCACTCAGCGGGGGCCGTTCGATGAGCAGTTCTTC
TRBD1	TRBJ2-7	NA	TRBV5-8	CASTLWGTGFSYEQYF	TGTGCCAGCACCTTATGGGGGACAGGGTTTTCCTACGAGCAGTACTTC
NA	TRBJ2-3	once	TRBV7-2	CASSLASNVADTQYF	TGTGCCAGCAGCTTAGCGTCCAACGTGGCAGATACGCAGTATTTT
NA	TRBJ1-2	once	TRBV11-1	CASSFDIFNDYTF	TGTGCCAGCAGCTTCGACATATTTAATGACTACACCTTC
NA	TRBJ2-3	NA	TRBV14	CASSQAPVWRGTDTQYF	TGTGCCAGCAGCCAAGCCCCTGTATGGCGGGGTACAGATACGCAGTATTTT
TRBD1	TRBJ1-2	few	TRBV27	CASSFYNTGELGYTF	TGTGCCAGCAGTTTTTACAATACAGGGGAACTTGGCTACACCTTC